This is a list of T cell receptor beta chains from one sample in a study of cytomegalovirus exposure and HLA in healthy donors. Assay: immunoSEQ multiplex PCR; the TCRdb copy retains only in-frame clones and omits some. The table includes under 200,000 clones, 60% to 80% detected once. The specimen was PBMCs. The receptors stem from a man in his fifties or sixties in good health and CMV-seronegative. Both conserved end residues are part of each CDR3. A D gene is named only where the DNA matches it firmly. The listing skips clone size in some rows; elsewhere it reads once, few, many or a size class.

d_call	clone_size	v_call	j_call	cdr3_nt	cdr3_aa
.	.	TRBV5-4	TRBJ2-7	TGTGCCAGCAGCTTGGCGGGGAGCTCCTACGAGCAGTACTTC	CASSLAGSSYEQYF
TRBD2	.	TRBV9	TRBJ2-7	TGTGCCAGCAGCGTAGGGGGTGGCGGGAGCTCCTCCTACGAGCAGTACTTC	CASSVGGGGSSSYEQYF
.	.	TRBV27	TRBJ2-7	TGTGCCAGCAGTTTCGCCGCAGGGTCCTACGAGCAGTACTTC	CASSFAAGSYEQYF
TRBD1	few	TRBV6-5	TRBJ1-1	TGTGCCAGCAGCCCAGGGGGCATTGTCACTGAAGCTTTCTTT	CASSPGGIVTEAFF
TRBD1	few	TRBV7-9	TRBJ1-1	TGTGCCAGCAGCTTCGGAGGGACAGGGGGGATGAACACTGAAGCTTTCTTT	CASSFGGTGGMNTEAFF
.	.	TRBV6-5	TRBJ1-5	TGTGCCAGCAGTCTTGAGAGGTACATACAGCCCCAGCATTTT	CASSLERYIQPQHF
TRBD2	few	TRBV2	TRBJ2-5	TGTGCCAGCACTAGCGGGGGGGCAGGAGGGGAGACCCAGTACTTC	CASTSGGAGGETQYF
.	.	TRBV5-1	TRBJ2-5	TGCGCCAGCAGTTCTATTATCGAAGAGACCCAGTACTTC	CASSSIIEETQYF
.	.	TRBV7-9	TRBJ2-3	TGTGCCAGCAGCGCGGGACAGCGAAGCACAGATACGCAGTATTTT	CASSAGQRSTDTQYF
.	once	TRBV2	TRBJ1-5	TGTGCCAGCAGTGAAGGAGGCAGAAGGAGCAATCAGCCCCAGCATTTT	CASSEGGRRSNQPQHF
.	.	TRBV6-5	TRBJ2-1	TGTGCCAGCAGTTACGAGCACGGGGGCTACAATGAGCAGTTCTTC	CASSYEHGGYNEQFF
TRBD1	.	TRBV6-1	TRBJ2-7	TGTGCCAGCAGTGGTCCGGGACAGGTTTCCTACGAGCAGTACTTC	CASSGPGQVSYEQYF
.	.	TRBV5-4	TRBJ1-4	TGTGCCAGCAGCCTGGGGGCGGGTAATGAAAAACTGTTTTTT	CASSLGAGNEKLFF
.	.	TRBV19	TRBJ1-2	TGTGCCAGTAGTATGGACGGCGGGCAGGGAGGAGATGGCTACACCTTC	CASSMDGGQGGDGYTF
TRBD1	.	TRBV29-1	TRBJ2-7	TGCAGCGCCGTTCCGGGACAGGGGAATACGCAGTACTTC	CSAVPGQGNTQYF
TRBD1	few	TRBV6-1	TRBJ1-5	TGTGCCAGCAGGCGCGGAACCGACAGGGCCCAGCCCCAGCATTTT	CASRRGTDRAQPQHF
.	.	TRBV6-1	TRBJ1-5	TGTGCCAGCAGTGAAGATGGGAGGGGGGAACCCCAGAATTTT	CASSEDGRGEPQNF
.	.	TRBV4-2	TRBJ1-2	TGTGCCAGCAGCCCATTAGGGGCCTTCCAAGAGGGCTACACCTTC	CASSPLGAFQEGYTF
.	.	TRBV29-1	TRBJ1-1	TGCAGCGTTGAAGCACCGACAGGCACTGAAGCTTTCTTT	CSVEAPTGTEAFF
TRBD1	.	TRBV7-8	TRBJ1-2	TGTGCCAGCAGCCCCGCCGGGACAGGGGTGGGGAAGGGCTACACCTTC	CASSPAGTGVGKGYTF
TRBD1	.	TRBV4-2	TRBJ2-7	TGTGCCAGCAGCCAACCCCCTGCGGGACAGGTGAGCTCCTACGAGCAGTACTTC	CASSQPPAGQVSSYEQYF
.	few	TRBV11-2	TRBJ1-1	TGTGCCAGCAGCTTAGGGGCCACGAACACTGAAGCTTTCTTT	CASSLGATNTEAFF
.	.	TRBV6-6	TRBJ1-3	TGTGCCAGCAGTCAGAGGAGGCGGGGACTTGGAAACACCATATATTTT	CASSQRRRGLGNTIYF
.	once	TRBV5-5	TRBJ2-1	TGTGCCAGCAGCTTGGGGGCGGGAAGCTCCTACAATGAGCAGTTCTTC	CASSLGAGSSYNEQFF
TRBD1	.	TRBV7-9	TRBJ1-4	TGTGCCAGCAGCTTTCCGACAGGGCCATATGAAAAACTGTTTTTT	CASSFPTGPYEKLFF
.	.	TRBV15	TRBJ2-1	TGTGCCACCAGCCCGAAGCGAGGGAGGAATGAGCAGTTCTTC	CATSPKRGRNEQFF